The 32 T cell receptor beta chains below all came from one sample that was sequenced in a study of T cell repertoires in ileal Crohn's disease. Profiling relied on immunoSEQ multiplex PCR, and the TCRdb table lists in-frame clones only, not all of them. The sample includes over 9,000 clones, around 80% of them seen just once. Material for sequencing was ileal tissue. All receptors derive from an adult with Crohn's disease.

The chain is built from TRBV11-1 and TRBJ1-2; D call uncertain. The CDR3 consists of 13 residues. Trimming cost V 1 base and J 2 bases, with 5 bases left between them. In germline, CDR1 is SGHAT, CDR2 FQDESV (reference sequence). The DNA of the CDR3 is TGTGCCAGCAGCTTAGGCAGGAACTATGGCTACACCTTC. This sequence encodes CASSLGRNYGYTF.

The CDR3 sequence: CASSVLAGGPTYEQYF. DNA for the CDR3: TGTGCCAGCAGTGTATTAGCGGGGGGCCCGACCTACGAGCAGTACTTC. The V call is TRBV2, the J call TRBJ2-7; 10 positions agree with TRBD2. The CDR3 is made up of 16 amino acids. V shed 4 bases, J shed 2 bases, and the junction held 8 bases outside the gene matches. Germline CDR1 and CDR2: SNHLY and FYNNEI.

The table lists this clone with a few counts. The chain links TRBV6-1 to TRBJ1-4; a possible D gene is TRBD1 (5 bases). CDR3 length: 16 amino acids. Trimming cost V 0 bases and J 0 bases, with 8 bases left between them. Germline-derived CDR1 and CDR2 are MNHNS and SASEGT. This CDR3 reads CASSEAPGPTNEKLFF. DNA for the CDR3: TGTGCCAGCAGTGAAGCCCCAGGGCCAACTAATGAAAAACTGTTTTTT.

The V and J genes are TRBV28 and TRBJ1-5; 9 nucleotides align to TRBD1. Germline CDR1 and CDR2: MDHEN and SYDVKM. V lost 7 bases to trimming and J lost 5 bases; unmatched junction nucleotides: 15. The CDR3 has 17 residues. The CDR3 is CASTPSHRGLSHQPQHF. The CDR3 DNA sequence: TGTGCCAGCACCCCTAGTCACAGGGGGCTTTCCCATCAGCCCCAGCATTTT.

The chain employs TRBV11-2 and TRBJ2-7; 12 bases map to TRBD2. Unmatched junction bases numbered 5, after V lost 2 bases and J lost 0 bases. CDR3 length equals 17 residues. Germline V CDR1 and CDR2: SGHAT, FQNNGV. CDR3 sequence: CASSLTSGRSSSYEQYF. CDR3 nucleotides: TGTGCCAGCAGCTTAACTAGCGGGAGGTCTAGCTCCTACGAGCAGTACTTC.

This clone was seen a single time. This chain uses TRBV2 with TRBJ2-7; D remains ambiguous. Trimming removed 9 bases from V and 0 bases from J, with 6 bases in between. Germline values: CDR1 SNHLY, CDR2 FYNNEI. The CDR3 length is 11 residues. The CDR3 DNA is TGTGCCAGTTATCGCTCCTACGAGCAGTACTTC. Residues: CASYRSYEQYF.

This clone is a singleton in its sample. CDR3 sequence (DNA): TGTGCCAGCGGGAGGACAGGGGGATTTCAGCCCCAGCATTTT. Translated: CASGRTGGFQPQHF. V gene TRBV6-5 combines with J gene TRBJ1-5, with 10 bases aligning to TRBD1. Germline V CDR1 and CDR2: MNHEY, SVGAGI. After removal of 8 bases from V and 6 bases from J, the junction contained 7 bases not matched to a gene. This CDR3 is built from 14 residues.

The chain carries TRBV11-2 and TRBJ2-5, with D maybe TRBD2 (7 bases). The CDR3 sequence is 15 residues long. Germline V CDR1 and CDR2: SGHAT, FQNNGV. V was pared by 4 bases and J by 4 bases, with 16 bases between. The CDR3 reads CASSSPGGQVETQYF. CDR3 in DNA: TGTGCCAGCAGCTCCCCCGGGGGGCAAGTAGAGACCCAGTACTTC.

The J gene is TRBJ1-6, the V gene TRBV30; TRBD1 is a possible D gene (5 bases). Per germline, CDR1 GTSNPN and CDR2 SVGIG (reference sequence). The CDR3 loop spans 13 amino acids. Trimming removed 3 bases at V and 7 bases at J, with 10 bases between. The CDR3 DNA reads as TGTGCCTGGAGGCAGGGTGGGAATTCACCCCTCCACTTT. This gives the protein CAWRQGGNSPLHF. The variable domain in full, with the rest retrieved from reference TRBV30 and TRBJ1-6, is SQTIHQWPATLVQPVGSPLSLECTVEGTSNPNLYWYRQAAGRGLQLLFYSVGIGQISSEVPQNLSASRPQDRQFILSSKKLLLSDSGFYLCAWRQGGNSPLHFGNGTRLTVT.

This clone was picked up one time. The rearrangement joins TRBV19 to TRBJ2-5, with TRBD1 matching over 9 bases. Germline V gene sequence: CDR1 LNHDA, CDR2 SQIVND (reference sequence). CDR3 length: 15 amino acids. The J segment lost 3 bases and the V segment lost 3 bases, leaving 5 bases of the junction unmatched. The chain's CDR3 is CASSIGGTGKETQYF. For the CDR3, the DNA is TGTGCCAGTAGTATTGGAGGGACAGGGAAAGAGACCCAGTACTTC.

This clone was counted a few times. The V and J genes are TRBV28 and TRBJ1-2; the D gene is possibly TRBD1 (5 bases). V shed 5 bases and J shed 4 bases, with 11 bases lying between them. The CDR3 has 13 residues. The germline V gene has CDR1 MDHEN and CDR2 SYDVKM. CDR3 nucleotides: TGTGCCAGCAGTCCGGGGGATATCTATGGCTACACCTTC. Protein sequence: CASSPGDIYGYTF.

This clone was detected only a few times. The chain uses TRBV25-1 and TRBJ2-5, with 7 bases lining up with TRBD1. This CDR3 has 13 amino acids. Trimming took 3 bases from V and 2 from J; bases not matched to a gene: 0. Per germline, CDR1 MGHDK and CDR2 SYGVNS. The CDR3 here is CASSEDRQETQYF. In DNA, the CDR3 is TGTGCCAGCAGTGAGGACAGGCAAGAGACCCAGTACTTC.

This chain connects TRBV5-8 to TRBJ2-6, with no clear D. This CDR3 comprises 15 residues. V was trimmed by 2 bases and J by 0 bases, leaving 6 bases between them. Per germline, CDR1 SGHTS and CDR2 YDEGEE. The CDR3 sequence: CASSLLLSGANVLTF. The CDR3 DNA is TGTGCCAGCAGCTTACTGCTCTCTGGGGCCAACGTCCTGACTTTC.

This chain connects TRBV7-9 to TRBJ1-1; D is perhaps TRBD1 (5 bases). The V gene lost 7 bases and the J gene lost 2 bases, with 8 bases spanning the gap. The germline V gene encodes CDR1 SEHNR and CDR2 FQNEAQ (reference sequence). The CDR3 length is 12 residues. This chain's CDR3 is CASNQGNTEAFF. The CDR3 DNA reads TGTGCCAGCAACCAGGGTAACACTGAAGCTTTCTTT.

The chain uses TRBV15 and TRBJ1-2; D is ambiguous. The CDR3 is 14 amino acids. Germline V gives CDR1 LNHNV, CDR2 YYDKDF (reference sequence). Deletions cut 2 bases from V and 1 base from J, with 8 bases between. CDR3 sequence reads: CATSRRSGNYGYTF. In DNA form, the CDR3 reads TGTGCCACCAGCAGACGATCCGGTAACTATGGCTACACCTTC.

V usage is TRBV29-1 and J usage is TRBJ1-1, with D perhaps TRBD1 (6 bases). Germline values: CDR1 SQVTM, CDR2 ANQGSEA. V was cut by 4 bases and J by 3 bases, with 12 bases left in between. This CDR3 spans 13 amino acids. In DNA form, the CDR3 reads TGCAGCGTTGGAAGGGGGGGGGACACTGAAGCTTTCTTT. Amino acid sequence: CSVGRGGDTEAFF.

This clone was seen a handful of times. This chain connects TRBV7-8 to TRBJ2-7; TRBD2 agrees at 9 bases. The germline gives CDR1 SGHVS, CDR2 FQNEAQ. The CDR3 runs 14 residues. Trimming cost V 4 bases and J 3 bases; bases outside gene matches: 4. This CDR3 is CASSSGTSFYEQYF. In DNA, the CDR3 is TGTGCCAGCAGCTCCGGGACTAGCTTCTACGAGCAGTACTTC.

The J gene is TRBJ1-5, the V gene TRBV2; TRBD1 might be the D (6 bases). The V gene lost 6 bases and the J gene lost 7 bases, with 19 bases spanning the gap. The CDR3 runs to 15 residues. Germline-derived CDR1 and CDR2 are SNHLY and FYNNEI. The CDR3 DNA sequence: TGTGCCAGCAGCGTGGGACACGATAGTTTACAGCCCCAGCATTTT. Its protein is CASSVGHDSLQPQHF.

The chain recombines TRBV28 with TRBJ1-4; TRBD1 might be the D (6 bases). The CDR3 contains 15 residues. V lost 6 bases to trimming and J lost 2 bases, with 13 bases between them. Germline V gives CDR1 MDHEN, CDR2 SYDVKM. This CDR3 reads CASRTSGETNEKLFF. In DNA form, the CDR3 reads TGTGCCAGCAGAACTTCAGGGGAGACTAATGAAAAACTGTTTTTT.

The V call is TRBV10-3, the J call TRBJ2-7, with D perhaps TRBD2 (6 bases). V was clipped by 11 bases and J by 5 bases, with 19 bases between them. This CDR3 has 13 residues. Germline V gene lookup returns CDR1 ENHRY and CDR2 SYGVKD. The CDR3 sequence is CASGATGVDEQYF. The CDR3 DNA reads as TGTGCCTCCGGGGCCACGGGAGTCGACGAGCAGTACTTC.

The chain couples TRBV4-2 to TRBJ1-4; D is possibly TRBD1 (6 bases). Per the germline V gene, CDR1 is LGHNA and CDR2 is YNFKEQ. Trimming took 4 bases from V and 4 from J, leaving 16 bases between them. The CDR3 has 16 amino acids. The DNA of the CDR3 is TGTGCCAGCAGCCCTGTTGCACAGGGCGGTAATGAAAAACTGTTTTTT. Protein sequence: CASSPVAQGGNEKLFF.

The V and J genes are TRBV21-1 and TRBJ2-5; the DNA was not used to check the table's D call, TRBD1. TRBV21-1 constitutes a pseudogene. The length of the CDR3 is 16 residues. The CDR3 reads CASSKPVTGGRETQYF. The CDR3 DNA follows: TGTGCCAGCAGCAAACCGGTTACAGGGGGCAGAGAGACCCAGTACTTC.

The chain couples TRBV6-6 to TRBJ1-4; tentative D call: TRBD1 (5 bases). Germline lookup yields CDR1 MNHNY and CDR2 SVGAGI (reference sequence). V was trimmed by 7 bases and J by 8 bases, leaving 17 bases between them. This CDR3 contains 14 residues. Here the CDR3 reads CASTTGGAYEKLFF. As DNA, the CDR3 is TGTGCCAGCACCACGGGGGGTGCCTACGAAAAACTGTTTTTT.

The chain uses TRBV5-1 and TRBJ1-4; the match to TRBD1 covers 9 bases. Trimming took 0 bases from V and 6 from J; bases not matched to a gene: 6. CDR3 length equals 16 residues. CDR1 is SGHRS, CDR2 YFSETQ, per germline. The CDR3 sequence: CASSLGPGQGDEKLFF. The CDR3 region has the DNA TGCGCCAGCAGCTTGGGGCCGGGACAGGGAGATGAAAAACTGTTTTTT. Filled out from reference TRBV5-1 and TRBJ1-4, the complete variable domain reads KAGVTQTPRYLIKTRGQQVTLSCSPISGHRSVSWYQQTPGQGLQFLFEYFSETQRNKGNFPGRFSGRQFSNSRSEMNVSTLELGDSALYLCASSLGPGQGDEKLFFGSGTQLSVL.

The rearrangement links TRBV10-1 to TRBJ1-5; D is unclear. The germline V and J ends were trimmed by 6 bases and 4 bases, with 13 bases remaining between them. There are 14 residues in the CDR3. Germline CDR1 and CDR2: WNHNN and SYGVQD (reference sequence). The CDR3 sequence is CASRGRWRNQPQHF. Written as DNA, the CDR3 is TGCGCCAGCAGAGGCCGTTGGCGGAATCAGCCCCAGCATTTT.

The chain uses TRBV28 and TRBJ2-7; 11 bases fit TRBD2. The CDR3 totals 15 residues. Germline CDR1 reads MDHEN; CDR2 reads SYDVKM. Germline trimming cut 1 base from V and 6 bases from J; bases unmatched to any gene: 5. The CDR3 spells CASSLLAGGPGEQYF. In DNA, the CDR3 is TGTGCCAGCAGTTTATTAGCGGGGGGGCCGGGCGAGCAGTACTTC.

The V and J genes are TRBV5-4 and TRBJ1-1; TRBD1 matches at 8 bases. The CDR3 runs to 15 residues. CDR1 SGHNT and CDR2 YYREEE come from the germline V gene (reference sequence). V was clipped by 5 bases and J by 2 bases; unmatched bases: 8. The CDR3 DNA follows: TGTGCCAGCAGGTATGACAGGGGACTCAACACTGAAGCTTTCTTT. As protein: CASRYDRGLNTEAFF.

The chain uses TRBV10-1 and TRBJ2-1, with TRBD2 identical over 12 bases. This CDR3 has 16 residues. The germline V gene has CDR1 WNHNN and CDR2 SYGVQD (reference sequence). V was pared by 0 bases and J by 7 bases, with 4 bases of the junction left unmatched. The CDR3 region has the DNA TGCGCCAGCAGTGAGTCGACTAGCGGGAGACGGAATGAGCAGTTCTTC. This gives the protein CASSESTSGRRNEQFF.

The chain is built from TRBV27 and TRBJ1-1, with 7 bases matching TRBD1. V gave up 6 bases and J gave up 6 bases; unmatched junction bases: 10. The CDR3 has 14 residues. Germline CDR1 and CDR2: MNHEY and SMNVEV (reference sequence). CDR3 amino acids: CASRYDRAGAEAFF. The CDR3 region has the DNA TGTGCCAGCAGATACGACAGGGCGGGCGCTGAAGCTTTCTTT.

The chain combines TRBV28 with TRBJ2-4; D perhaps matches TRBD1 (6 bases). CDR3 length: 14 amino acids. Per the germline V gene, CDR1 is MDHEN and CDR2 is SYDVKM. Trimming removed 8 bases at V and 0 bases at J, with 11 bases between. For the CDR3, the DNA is TGTGCCAGCGGGGGCGTTGGAGCCAAAAACATTCAGTACTTC. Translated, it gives CASGGVGAKNIQYF.

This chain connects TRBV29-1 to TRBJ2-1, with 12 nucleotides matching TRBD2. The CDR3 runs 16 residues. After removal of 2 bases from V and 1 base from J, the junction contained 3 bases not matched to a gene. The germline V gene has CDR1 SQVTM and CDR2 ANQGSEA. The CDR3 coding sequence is TGCAGCGTTGAACTCCTAGCGGGAGGGTCCTACAATGAGCAGTTCTTC. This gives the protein CSVELLAGGSYNEQFF.

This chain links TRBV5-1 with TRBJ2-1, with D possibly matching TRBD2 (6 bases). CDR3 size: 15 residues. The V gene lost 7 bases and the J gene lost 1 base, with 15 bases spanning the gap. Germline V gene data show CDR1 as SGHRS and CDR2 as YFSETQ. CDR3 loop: CASALGTVSYNEQFF. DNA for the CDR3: TGCGCCAGCGCCCTCGGGACTGTGTCCTACAATGAGCAGTTCTTC.